This T cell receptor beta chain originates from a study of T cell responses to AZD1222 COVID-19 vaccine. Study-wide results and limits: Receipt of two AZD1222 doses was followed by a rise in Spike-specific TCR breadth and depth.

This clone appeared once. Antigen specificity is unknown. TCRdb's copy holds only in-frame clones and misses some; the assay was immunoSEQ multiplex PCR. The table has 140,000 or so clones, under 95% seen once. Trimming took 3 bases from V and 1 from J, leaving 3 bases between them. This CDR3 spans 12 amino acids. From germline, CDR1 is MGHDK and CDR2 SYGVNS. The chain employs TRBV25-1 and TRBJ1-1; D gene uncertain. The sequence derives from an adult who received the AZD1222 COVID-19 vaccine. Here the sequenced sample was peripheral blood, taken 28 days after the second AZD1222 dose. The CDR3: CASSERNTEAFF. DNA for the CDR3: TGTGCCAGCAGTGAGAGGAACACTGAAGCTTTCTTT.